This T cell receptor (beta chain) comes out of a study of blood T cell repertoires in COVID-19. Study-level information: The analysed material was cDNA or gDNA that came from T cells, B-cell-depleted T cells, or PBMCs.

In the authors' workflow: Reference gene primer amplification gave estimated nucleated cell counts. TCRdb's copy holds only in-frame clones and misses some; the assay was immunoSEQ multiplex PCR. Clone size and V and J calls were adopted from that table, with D and trimming inferred from the DNA. The profile shows fewer than 300,000 clones, more than 75% of them singletons. Germline V gene lookup returns CDR1 LNHDA and CDR2 SQIVND (reference sequence). The V segment lost 0 bases and the J segment 7 bases; nucleotides outside the gene matches: 6. The CDR3 is 16 residues long. The J gene is TRBJ2-2, the V gene TRBV19, with TRBD2 identical over 9 bases. The specimen was peripheral blood. The TCR sequence derives from a man in his fifties with COVID-19, enrolled during active disease. CDR3 DNA sequence: TGTGCCAGTAGTATAGACCCTAGCGGGGCGGTCGGGGAGCTGTTTTTT. It translates to CASSIDPSGAVGELFF.